This T cell receptor (beta chain) was profiled in a study of cytomegalovirus exposure and HLA in healthy donors. Regarding this clone: What it binds is not known. At one boundary the junction diverges from the germline segment, which might be a read error.

Study-wide points: Altogether, 150 to 200 TCR beta chains were recorded as cytomegalovirus-associated.

The CDR3 has 12 amino acids. Germline lookup yields CDR1 SEHNR and CDR2 FQNEAQ (reference sequence). The PCR made use of 60 Vbeta and 13 Jbeta primers. Assay: immunoSEQ multiplex PCR; the TCRdb copy retains only in-frame clones and omits some. The data show 130,000 to 150,000 clones, around 77% seen once. There were likely unrecorded immune exposures, though donors were nominally healthy when sampled. V is TRBV7-9 and J is TRBJ2-7, with D unclear. Material: PBMCs. The source of this sequence is a woman between 50 and 59 years old in good health and CMV-seronegative. This CDR3 is CASSLTPYGQYF. CDR3 sequence (DNA): TGTGCCAGCAGCTTAACCCCCTACGGGCAGTACTTC.